This TCR beta chain was observed in a study of T cells in Graves' hyperthyroidism and ophthalmopathy. Study background: Peripheral blood collection took place at initial diagnosis, before any treatment.

Note on this clonotype: A much larger clone lies a single base off, so this may be a read error.

Per germline, CDR1 LGHDT and CDR2 YNNKEL (reference sequence). This CDR3 is 13 amino acids long. The germline V and J ends were trimmed by 5 bases and 3 bases, with 10 bases remaining between them. It was RNA transcripts that yielded the amplified TCR beta CDR3 regions. HTBI primers were used for first-round RT-PCR of the TCR CDR3. One entry per CDR3 protein results from TCRdb running MiXCR on the multiplex PCR reads. Of 360,000 or so distinct CDR3 sequences listed, less than 20% are singletons. Cells are PBMCs isolated from roughly 9.2 ml of fresh blood. Sequenced material: blood. The V and J genes are TRBV3-1 and TRBJ1-1; no reliable D call. The TCR comes from a woman aged 40 to 55 with Graves' ophthalmopathy. The CDR3 reads CASSAIRDTEAFF. The CDR3 DNA is TGTGCCAGCAGCGCCATACGGGACACTGAAGCTTTCTTT.